Listed below are T cell receptor beta chains from one sample, sequenced in a study of cytomegalovirus exposure and HLA in healthy donors. The method was immunoSEQ multiplex PCR; TCRdb's version includes in-frame clones alone and lacks a portion of them. The data show some 140,000 clones, around three quarters seen once. The sample was PBMCs. The receptors derive from a man aged 40-50 years in good health and CMV-seropositive. Both conserved end residues are part of each CDR3. The D gene is left open where the match is weak. Clone size appears in some rows only: once, few, many, or a class for an expanded clone.

V: TRBV9
J: TRBJ2-7
D: TRBD1
size: .
CDR3: CASSWGGDRVYEQYF
DNA: TGTGCCAGCAGCTGGGGGGGGGACAGGGTCTACGAGCAGTACTTC

V: TRBV11-2
J: TRBJ2-7
D: TRBD2
size: few
CDR3: CASSPLTSGSPEQYF
DNA: TGTGCCAGCAGCCCGTTGACTAGCGGGAGCCCCGAGCAGTACTTC

V: TRBV2
J: TRBJ2-7
D: TRBD2
size: .
CDR3: CASSGGTSGSYEQYF
DNA: TGTGCCAGCAGTGGGGGCACTAGCGGGAGTTACGAGCAGTACTTC

V: TRBV15
J: TRBJ2-7
D: .
size: .
CDR3: CATSREFLTGSSYEQYF
DNA: TGTGCCACCAGCAGAGAATTTTTGACGGGTTCCTCCTACGAGCAGTACTTC

V: TRBV5-1
J: TRBJ2-5
D: TRBD2
size: .
CDR3: CASSWTSGETQYF
DNA: TGCGCCAGCAGCTGGACTAGCGGAGAGACCCAGTACTTC

V: TRBV19
J: TRBJ2-7
D: TRBD1
size: .
CDR3: CASRPTPGQGGYEQYF
DNA: TGTGCCAGTAGACCTACCCCGGGACAGGGAGGCTACGAGCAGTACTTC

V: TRBV18
J: TRBJ1-1
D: .
size: few
CDR3: CASSPAGDTEAFF
DNA: TGTGCCAGCTCACCAGCGGGGGACACTGAAGCTTTCTTT

V: TRBV20-1
J: TRBJ1-6
D: TRBD1
size: few
CDR3: CSADRGPPLHF
DNA: TGCAGTGCTGACAGGGGCCCGCCCCTCCACTTT

V: TRBV4-2
J: TRBJ2-5
D: .
size: .
CDR3: CASSQVGLATLQYF
DNA: TGTGCCAGCAGCCAAGTCGGGCTAGCTACTCTCCAGTACTTC

V: TRBV11-3
J: TRBJ2-7
D: TRBD2
size: .
CDR3: CASSRLAGGGYEQYF
DNA: TGTGCCAGCAGTCGACTAGCGGGAGGAGGGTACGAGCAGTACTTC

V: TRBV7-9
J: TRBJ2-5
D: TRBD2
size: few
CDR3: CASDGLAAYQETQYF
DNA: TGTGCCAGCGACGGACTAGCGGCATACCAAGAGACCCAGTACTTC

V: TRBV5-1
J: TRBJ1-5
D: TRBD1
size: .
CDR3: CASSPTGGRNQPQHF
DNA: TGCGCCAGCAGCCCAACAGGGGGTCGAAATCAGCCCCAGCATTTT

V: TRBV5-4
J: TRBJ1-6
D: .
size: .
CDR3: CASREPTGNSPLHF
DNA: TGTGCCAGCAGGGAGCCGACAGGCAATTCACCCCTCCACTTT

V: TRBV30
J: TRBJ1-1
D: .
size: .
CDR3: CAWREGIGNTEAFF
DNA: TGTGCCTGGAGGGAGGGGATCGGGAACACTGAAGCTTTCTTT

V: TRBV2
J: TRBJ1-4
D: .
size: .
CDR3: CASGGQENEKLFF
DNA: TGTGCCTCCGGTGGGCAGGAAAATGAAAAACTGTTTTTT

V: TRBV7-6
J: TRBJ2-3
D: .
size: .
CDR3: CASTLGLSALTDTQYF
DNA: TGTGCCAGCACCTTGGGACTTTCTGCTCTCACAGATACGCAGTATTTT

V: TRBV19
J: TRBJ2-1
D: .
size: .
CDR3: CASSIWGWGEQFF
DNA: TGTGCCAGTAGTATATGGGGGTGGGGGGAACAGTTCTTC

V: TRBV28
J: TRBJ2-7
D: TRBD2
size: .
CDR3: CASSLETSGGSYYEQYF
DNA: TGTGCCAGCAGTTTGGAGACTAGCGGGGGGAGCTACTACGAGCAGTACTTC

V: TRBV5-1
J: TRBJ2-5
D: TRBD2
size: .
CDR3: CASSLLASGKETQYF
DNA: TGCGCCAGCAGCTTGTTAGCTAGCGGGAAGGAGACCCAGTACTTC

V: TRBV5-1
J: TRBJ1-1
D: .
size: .
CDR3: CASSSQGDDTEAFF
DNA: TGCGCCAGCAGCTCACAGGGAGATGACACTGAAGCTTTCTTT

V: TRBV7-9
J: TRBJ2-7
D: .
size: .
CDR3: CASSTGLKGLYEQYF
DNA: TGTGCCAGCAGCACCGGACTAAAGGGCCTCTACGAGCAGTACTTC

V: TRBV7-9
J: TRBJ1-5
D: .
size: .
CDR3: CASSGNSGDPQHF
DNA: TGTGCCAGCAGCGGGAACAGCGGAGACCCCCAGCATTTT

V: TRBV13
J: TRBJ1-4
D: TRBD1
size: .
CDR3: CASSLRTGGRNEKLFF
DNA: TGTGCCAGCAGCTTACGGACAGGGGGCCGCAATGAAAAACTGTTTTTT

V: TRBV28
J: TRBJ2-1
D: .
size: .
CDR3: CASSRTRSSYNEQFF
DNA: TGTGCCAGCAGCCGGACTCGGAGCTCCTACAATGAGCAGTTCTTC

V: TRBV4-1
J: TRBJ2-7
D: .
size: .
CDR3: CASSQGLGDVEQYF
DNA: TGCGCCAGCAGCCAGGGACTCGGTGATGTCGAGCAGTACTTC

V: TRBV7-9
J: TRBJ1-1
D: .
size: .
CDR3: CASSLVGGMNTEAFF
DNA: TGTGCCAGCAGCTTAGTGGGCGGGATGAACACTGAAGCTTTCTTT

V: TRBV27
J: TRBJ2-3
D: TRBD2
size: .
CDR3: CASSPLAGGFTDTQYF
DNA: TGTGCCAGCAGCCCTTTGGCGGGAGGGTTCACAGATACGCAGTATTTT

V: TRBV19
J: TRBJ2-1
D: TRBD1
size: .
CDR3: CASSIGTDAPQFF
DNA: TGTGCCAGTAGTATCGGGACAGATGCCCCGCAGTTCTTC

V: TRBV6-1
J: TRBJ2-7
D: TRBD2
size: .
CDR3: CASSLAGGSYEQYF
DNA: TGTGCCAGCAGTTTAGCGGGAGGAAGTTACGAGCAGTACTTC